The 11 T cell receptor beta chains in this list originate from one sample, sequenced in a study of T cells after posttransplantation cyclophosphamide (TCRdb year 2016). The receptor library was made with the immunoSEQ multiplex PCR assay. TCRdb obtained this table from immuneACCESS and retained in-frame rearrangements with V and J assigned. These tables miss some clones; where compared with another copy, unresolved V genes account for less than half of the shortfall, and the remainder is unexplained. The table shows approximately 35,000 clones here, with no singletons. The ten largest clones represent about 1.2% of the sample. Input material: PBMCs. The receptors stem from a girl aged 5 to 17 in good health, CMV-negative, and a related stem cell transplant donor.

The table lists this clone with a few counts. In DNA form, the CDR3 reads TGTGCCAGCAGTGAGCAGGCCCCTTCCTTTGGCTACACCTTC. This gives the protein CASSEQAPSFGYTF. The chain is built from TRBV2 and TRBJ1-2; D gene unclear. The V end was cut by 3 bases, the J end by 7 bases, with 15 bases between. The CDR3 spans 14 residues. Germline CDR1 reads SNHLY; CDR2 reads FYNNEI. Based on the CDR3 plus reference TRBV2 and TRBJ1-2, the full variable domain is EPEVTQTPSHQVTQMGQEVILRCVPISNHLYFYWYRQILGQKVEFLVSFYNNEISEKSEIFDDQFSVERPDGSNFTLKIRSTKLEDSAMYFCASSEQAPSFGYTFGSGTRLTVV.

This clone was detected ten times or more. The genes are TRBV28 and TRBJ1-2, with TRBD1 matching 9 bases. CDR1 MDHEN and CDR2 SYDVKM come from the germline V gene. The CDR3 is made up of 14 amino acids. V was clipped by 3 bases and J by 4 bases; unmatched bases: 3. Here the CDR3 reads CASSFNRGLYGYTF. The CDR3 region has the DNA TGTGCCAGCAGTTTTAACAGGGGGCTCTATGGCTACACCTTC.

This clone has a count of ten or more. The chain couples TRBV7-2 to TRBJ2-3; 12 nucleotides agree with TRBD2. CDR1 and CDR2 (germline): SGHTA, FQGNSA. The CDR3 is 17 amino acids. J gave up 6 bases and V 3 bases, and 10 bases lay outside the gene matches. CDR3 sequence: CASSFDGGTSGWDTQYF. The CDR3 DNA reads TGTGCCAGCAGCTTCGACGGCGGGACTAGCGGGTGGGATACGCAGTATTTT.

In its sample, this clone was seen many times. The chain carries TRBV7-9 and TRBJ1-5; tentatively, D is TRBD1 (5 bases). V shed 5 bases and J shed 4 bases, with 9 bases lying between them. The germline V gene encodes CDR1 SEHNR and CDR2 FQNEAQ (reference sequence). The CDR3 is 13 amino acids. CDR3 sequence reads: CASSKTVNQPQHF. CDR3 coding DNA: TGTGCCAGCAGCAAGACAGTTAATCAGCCCCAGCATTTT.

This clone has at least ten counts. CDR3 region: CASSLTGGSNQPQHF. The CDR3 DNA reads as TGCGCCAGCAGCTTAACAGGGGGAAGCAATCAGCCCCAGCATTTT. The V and J genes are TRBV5-1 and TRBJ1-5; 8 bases are shared with TRBD1. Germline assignment: CDR1 SGHRS and CDR2 YFSETQ. The CDR3 consists of 15 residues. V gave up 2 bases and J gave up 1 base; unmatched junction bases: 2.

This clone was counted many times. The chain joins TRBV7-8 to TRBJ1-2, with TRBD1 matching over 8 bases. J was trimmed by 8 bases and V by 3 bases; bases with no gene match: 5. Germline V gene sequence: CDR1 SGHVS, CDR2 FQNEAQ. CDR3 length: 13 residues. As DNA, the CDR3 is TGTGCCAGCAGCTTCCAGGGGGCGAGGGGCTACACCTTC. Translated: CASSFQGARGYTF.

In this sample, this clone turned up many times. V is TRBV5-6 and J is TRBJ1-5; D unclear. V lost 3 bases, J lost 4 bases, and 11 bases lay in between. The CDR3 extends over 14 amino acids. The germline CDR1 and CDR2 sequences are SGHDT and YYEEEE. This CDR3 is CASSYFSGNQPQHF. The CDR3 DNA sequence: TGTGCCAGCAGCTACTTTTCAGGAAATCAGCCCCAGCATTTT.

This clone was counted many times. The V gene is TRBV4-1, the J gene TRBJ2-1, with D possibly being TRBD1 (6 bases). The CDR3 runs 15 residues. Germline values: CDR1 MGHRA, CDR2 YSYEKL. V lost 2 bases, J lost 3 bases, and 11 bases lay in between. CDR3 DNA sequence: TGCGCCAGCAGCCAACGGGACACTTACTACAATGAGCAGTTCTTC. Translation gives CASSQRDTYYNEQFF.

The sample holds a few counts of this clone. This sequence joins TRBV4-2 and TRBJ2-5; D might be TRBD1 (7 bases). The germline V and J ends were trimmed by 0 bases and 5 bases, with 16 bases remaining between them. CDR1 is LGHNA and CDR2 is YNFKEQ in the germline V gene. The CDR3 consists of 16 residues. The CDR3 here is CASSQEGGGTAETQYF. CDR3 coding DNA: TGTGCCAGCAGCCAAGAAGGAGGGGGCACCGCCGAGACCCAGTACTTC.

This clone was observed many times. The chain couples TRBV28 to TRBJ1-2; TRBD1 matches at 11 bases. V gave up 4 bases and J gave up 7 bases; unmatched junction bases: 11. The CDR3 loop spans 16 amino acids. The germline V gene encodes CDR1 MDHEN and CDR2 SYDVKM. CDR3 amino acids: CASSSTPGTGGPGYTF. The DNA of the CDR3 is TGTGCCAGCAGTTCAACGCCCGGGACAGGGGGTCCTGGCTACACCTTC.

This clone appeared a few times. This chain uses TRBV7-9 with TRBJ2-2, with D unresolved. V was clipped by 4 bases and J by 4 bases, with 7 bases between them. The CDR3 is made up of 13 amino acids. Germline loops: CDR1 SEHNR, CDR2 FQNEAQ (reference sequence). The CDR3 protein is CASSYHSTGELFF. The CDR3 DNA sequence: TGTGCCAGCAGCTATCACAGCACCGGGGAGCTGTTTTTT. The complete variable domain, with remaining parts taken from reference TRBV7-9 and TRBJ2-2, reads DTGVSQNPRHKITKRGQNVTFRCDPISEHNRLYWYRQTLGQGPEFLTYFQNEAQLEKSRLLSDRFSAERPKGSFSTLEIQRTEQGDSAMYLCASSYHSTGELFFGEGSRLTVL.